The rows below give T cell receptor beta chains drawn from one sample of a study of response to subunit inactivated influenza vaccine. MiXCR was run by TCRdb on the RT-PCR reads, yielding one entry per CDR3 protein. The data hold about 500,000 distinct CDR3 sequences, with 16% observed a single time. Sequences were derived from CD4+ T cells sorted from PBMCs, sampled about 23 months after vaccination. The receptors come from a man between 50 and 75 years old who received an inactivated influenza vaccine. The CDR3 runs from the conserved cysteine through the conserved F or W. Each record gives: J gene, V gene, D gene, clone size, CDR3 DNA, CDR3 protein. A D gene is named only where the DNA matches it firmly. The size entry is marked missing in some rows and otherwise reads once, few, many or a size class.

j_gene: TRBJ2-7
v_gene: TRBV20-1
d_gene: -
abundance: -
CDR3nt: TGCAGTTTCGACAGAAGTTACGAGCAGTACTTC
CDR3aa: CSFDRSYEQYF

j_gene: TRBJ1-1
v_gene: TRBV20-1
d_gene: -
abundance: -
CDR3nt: TGCAGTGCTAGAGATCTCGTCAGGGGGAACACTGAAGCTTTCTTT
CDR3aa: CSARDLVRGNTEAFF

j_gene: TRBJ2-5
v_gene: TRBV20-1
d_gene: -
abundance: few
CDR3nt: TGCAGTGCTAGAGACCCTCGCCAGGGAGAGACCCAGTACTTC
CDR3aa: CSARDPRQGETQYF

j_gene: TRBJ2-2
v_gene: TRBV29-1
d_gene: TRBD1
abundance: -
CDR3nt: TGCAGCGTGGGACAGAACTCGAACACCGGGGAGCTGTTTTTT
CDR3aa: CSVGQNSNTGELFF

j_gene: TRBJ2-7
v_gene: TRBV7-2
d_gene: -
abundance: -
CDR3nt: TGTGCCACCACACCTCCAGCCTCCTACGAGCAGTACTTC
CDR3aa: CATTPPASYEQYF

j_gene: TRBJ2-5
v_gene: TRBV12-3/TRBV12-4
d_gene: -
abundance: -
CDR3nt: TGTGCCAGCAGTTTGTCCTCGAAAGAGACCCAGTACTTC
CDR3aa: CASSLSSKETQYF

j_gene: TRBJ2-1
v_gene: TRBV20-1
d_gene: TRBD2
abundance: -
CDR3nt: TGCAGTGCACCAATTCTAGCGGGGGCCTACAATGAGCAGTTCTTC
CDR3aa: CSAPILAGAYNEQFF

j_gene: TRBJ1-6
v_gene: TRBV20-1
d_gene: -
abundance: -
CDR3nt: TGCAGTGCAGCGGTGGGGTGGGATAATTCACCCCTCCACTTT
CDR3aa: CSAAVGWDNSPLHF

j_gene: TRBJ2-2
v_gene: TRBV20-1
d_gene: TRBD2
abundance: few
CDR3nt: TGCAGTGCTAGACCAAAATTACTAGCGGGGGGGCTGAGCACCGGGGAGCTGTTTTTT
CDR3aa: CSARPKLLAGGLSTGELFF

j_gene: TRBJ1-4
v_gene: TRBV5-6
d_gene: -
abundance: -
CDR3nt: TGTGCCAGCAGCTTTTCCCCGGACAGTTTTAATGAAAAACTGTTTTTT
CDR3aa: CASSFSPDSFNEKLFF

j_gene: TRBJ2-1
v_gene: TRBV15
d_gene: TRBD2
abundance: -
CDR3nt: TGTGCCACCAGCAGAGATCGGGGAGGGCAGAATGAGCAGTTCTTC
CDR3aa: CATSRDRGGQNEQFF

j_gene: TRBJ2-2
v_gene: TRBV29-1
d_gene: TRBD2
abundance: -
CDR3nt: TGCAGCGCCGCCGGGACTAGCGGAGTGGGGGAGCTGTTTTTT
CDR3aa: CSAAGTSGVGELFF

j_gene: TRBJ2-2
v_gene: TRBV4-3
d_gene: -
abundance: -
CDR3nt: TGCGCCAGCAGCCTTCGCCCGGCCGGAGGGGACAGAGCCCTCACCGGGGAGCTGTTTTTT
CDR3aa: CASSLRPAGGDRALTGELFF

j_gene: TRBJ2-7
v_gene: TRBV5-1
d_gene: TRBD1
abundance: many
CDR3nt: TGCGCCAGCAAGGGACAGACCGGCTCCTACGAGCAGTACTTC
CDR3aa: CASKGQTGSYEQYF

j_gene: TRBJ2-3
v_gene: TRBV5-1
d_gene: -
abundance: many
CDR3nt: TGCGCCAGCAGTCCCGGGGGCTCAGGGACGCAGTATTTT
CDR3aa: CASSPGGSGTQYF

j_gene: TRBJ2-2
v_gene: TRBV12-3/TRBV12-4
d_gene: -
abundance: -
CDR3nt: TGTGCCAGCAGTTCCGGCGATCAGGGGAACGGGGAGCTGTTTTTT
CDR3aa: CASSSGDQGNGELFF

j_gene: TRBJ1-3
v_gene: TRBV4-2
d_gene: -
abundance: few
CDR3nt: TGTGCCAGCAGCCCACCGGGACGGCCTGGAAACACCATATATTTT
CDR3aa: CASSPPGRPGNTIYF